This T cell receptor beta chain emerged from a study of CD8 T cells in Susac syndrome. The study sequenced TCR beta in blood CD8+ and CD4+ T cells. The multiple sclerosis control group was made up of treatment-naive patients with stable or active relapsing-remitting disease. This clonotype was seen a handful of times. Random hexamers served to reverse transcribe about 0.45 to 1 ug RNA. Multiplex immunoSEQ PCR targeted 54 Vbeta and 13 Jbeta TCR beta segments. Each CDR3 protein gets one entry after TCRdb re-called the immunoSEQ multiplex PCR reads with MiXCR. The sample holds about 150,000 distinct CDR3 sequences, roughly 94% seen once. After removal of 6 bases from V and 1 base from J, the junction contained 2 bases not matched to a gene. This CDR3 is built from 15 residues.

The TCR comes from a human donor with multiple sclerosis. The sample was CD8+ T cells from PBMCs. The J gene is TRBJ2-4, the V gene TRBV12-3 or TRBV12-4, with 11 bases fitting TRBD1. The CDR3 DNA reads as TGTGCCAGCAGCCGGGACAGGGGGGCCAAAAACATTCAGTACTTC. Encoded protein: CASSRDRGAKNIQYF.